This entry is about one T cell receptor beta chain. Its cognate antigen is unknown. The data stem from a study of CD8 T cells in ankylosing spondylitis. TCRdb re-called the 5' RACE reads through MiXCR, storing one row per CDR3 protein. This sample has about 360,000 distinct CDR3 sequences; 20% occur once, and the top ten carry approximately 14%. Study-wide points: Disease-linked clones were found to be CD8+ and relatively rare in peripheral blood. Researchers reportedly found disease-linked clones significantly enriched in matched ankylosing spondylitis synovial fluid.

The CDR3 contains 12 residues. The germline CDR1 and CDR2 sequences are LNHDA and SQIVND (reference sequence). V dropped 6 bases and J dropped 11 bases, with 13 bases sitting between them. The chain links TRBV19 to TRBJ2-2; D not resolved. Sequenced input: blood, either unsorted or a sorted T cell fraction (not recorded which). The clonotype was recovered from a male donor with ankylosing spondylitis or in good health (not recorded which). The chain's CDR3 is CASRRPRGELFF. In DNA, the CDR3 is TGTGCCAGTAGACGGCCGCGCGGCGAGCTGTTTTTT.